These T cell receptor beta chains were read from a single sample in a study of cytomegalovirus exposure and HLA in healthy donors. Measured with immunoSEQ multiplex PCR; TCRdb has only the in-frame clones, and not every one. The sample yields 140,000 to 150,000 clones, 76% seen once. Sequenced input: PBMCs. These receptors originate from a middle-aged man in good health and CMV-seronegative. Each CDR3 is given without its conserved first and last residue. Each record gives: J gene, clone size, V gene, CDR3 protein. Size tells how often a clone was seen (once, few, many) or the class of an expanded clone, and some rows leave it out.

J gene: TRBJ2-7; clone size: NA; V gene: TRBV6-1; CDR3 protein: ASSAGTPTYEQY
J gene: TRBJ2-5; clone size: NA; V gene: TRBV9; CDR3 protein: ASSVQGLAFETQY
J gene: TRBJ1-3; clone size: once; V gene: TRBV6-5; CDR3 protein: ASRTGNSGNTIY
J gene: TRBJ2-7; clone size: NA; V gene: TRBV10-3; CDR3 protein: AIKTGVGGSSYEQY
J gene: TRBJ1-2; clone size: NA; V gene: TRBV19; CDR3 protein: ASSPRKDRANYGYT
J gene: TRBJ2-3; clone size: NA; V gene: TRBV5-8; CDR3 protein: ASSPGSGRGTDTQY
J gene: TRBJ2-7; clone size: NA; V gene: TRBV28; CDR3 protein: ASSPAGGQGSYEQY
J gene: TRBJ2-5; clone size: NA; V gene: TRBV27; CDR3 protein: ASSLSIGTSGTGTQY
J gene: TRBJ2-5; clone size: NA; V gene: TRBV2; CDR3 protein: ASSEQYRQETQY
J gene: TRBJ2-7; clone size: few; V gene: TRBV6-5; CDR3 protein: ATRPGQEVYEQY
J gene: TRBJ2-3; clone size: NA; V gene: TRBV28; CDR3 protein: ASSLGTSGSVGTDTQY
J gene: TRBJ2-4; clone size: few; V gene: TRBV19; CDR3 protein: ASSSHRGAKNIQY
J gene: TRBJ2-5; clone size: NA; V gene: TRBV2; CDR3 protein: ASQWQETQY
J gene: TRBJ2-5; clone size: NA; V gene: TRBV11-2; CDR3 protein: ASSLVAGGPRETQY
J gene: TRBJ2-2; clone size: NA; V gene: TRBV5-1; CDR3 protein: ASSLSGTTNTGELF
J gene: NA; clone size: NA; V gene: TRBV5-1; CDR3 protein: ASSAGTSGRGTYEQY
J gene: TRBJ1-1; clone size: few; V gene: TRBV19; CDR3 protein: ASSTRDNGYAEAF
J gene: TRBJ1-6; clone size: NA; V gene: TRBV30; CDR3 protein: AWSRRATNSPLH
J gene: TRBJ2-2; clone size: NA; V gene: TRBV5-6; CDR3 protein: ASSRWTRGTGELF
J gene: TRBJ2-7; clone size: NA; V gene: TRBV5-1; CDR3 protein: ASSLGTSGSSYEQY
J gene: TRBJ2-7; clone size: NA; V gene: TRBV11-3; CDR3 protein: ASSCPDRYYEQY
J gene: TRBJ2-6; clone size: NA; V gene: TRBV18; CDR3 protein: ASSPGGYLGSGANVLT
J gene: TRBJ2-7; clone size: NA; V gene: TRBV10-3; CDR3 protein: AISDPGRGSYEQY
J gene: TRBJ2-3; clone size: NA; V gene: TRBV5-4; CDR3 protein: ASSLRLAGETDTQY
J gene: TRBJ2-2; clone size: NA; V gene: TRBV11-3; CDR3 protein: ASSYGTGVDTGELF
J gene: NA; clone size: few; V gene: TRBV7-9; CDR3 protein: ASSLGRRGAYEQY
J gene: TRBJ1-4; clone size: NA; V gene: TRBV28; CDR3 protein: ASSLSRDRVFGYEKLF
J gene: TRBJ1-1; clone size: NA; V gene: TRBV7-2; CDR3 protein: ASSQTGENTEAF
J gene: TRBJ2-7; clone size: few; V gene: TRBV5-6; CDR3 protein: ASSFGQSSYEQY
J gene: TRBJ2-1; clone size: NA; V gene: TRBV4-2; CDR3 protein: ASSQAGQGALYNEQF
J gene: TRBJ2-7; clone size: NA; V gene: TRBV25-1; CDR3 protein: ASSESSTSATYEQY
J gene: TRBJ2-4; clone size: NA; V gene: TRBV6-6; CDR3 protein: ASSSGTGKNIQY
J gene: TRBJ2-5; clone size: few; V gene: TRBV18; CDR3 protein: ASSTTSARSRGETQY
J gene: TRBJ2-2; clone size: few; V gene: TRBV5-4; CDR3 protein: ASSLDGLAADNTGELF
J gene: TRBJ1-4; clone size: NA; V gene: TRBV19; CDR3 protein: ASTTRSTNEKLF
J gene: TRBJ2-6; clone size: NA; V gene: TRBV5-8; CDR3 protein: ASSLVRGGGTASGANVLT
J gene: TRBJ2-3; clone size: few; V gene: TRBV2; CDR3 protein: ASSEGTSGGDTDTQY
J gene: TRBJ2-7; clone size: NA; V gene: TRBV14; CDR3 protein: ASSPLTGIDEQY
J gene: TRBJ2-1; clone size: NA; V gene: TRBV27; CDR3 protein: ASSGRGGLGGSEGTVEQF
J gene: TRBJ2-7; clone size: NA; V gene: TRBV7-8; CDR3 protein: ASSLAPNLVPSEQY